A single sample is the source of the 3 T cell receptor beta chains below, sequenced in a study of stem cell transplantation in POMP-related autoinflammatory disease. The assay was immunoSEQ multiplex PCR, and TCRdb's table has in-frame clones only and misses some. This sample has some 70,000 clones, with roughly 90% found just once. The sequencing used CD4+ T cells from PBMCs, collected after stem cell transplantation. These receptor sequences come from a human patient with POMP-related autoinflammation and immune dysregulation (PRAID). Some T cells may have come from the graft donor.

CDR3 sequence (DNA): TGCGCCAGCAGCTTACGACTAGCGGGAGCTCCCAGCTCCTACAATGAGCAGTTCTTC. It yields the protein CASSLRLAGAPSSYNEQFF. The genes are TRBV5-1 and TRBJ2-1; 12 bases are a match to TRBD2. CDR3 size: 19 residues. Per germline, CDR1 SGHRS and CDR2 YFSETQ. V shed 2 bases, J shed 0 bases, and the junction held 9 bases outside the gene matches.

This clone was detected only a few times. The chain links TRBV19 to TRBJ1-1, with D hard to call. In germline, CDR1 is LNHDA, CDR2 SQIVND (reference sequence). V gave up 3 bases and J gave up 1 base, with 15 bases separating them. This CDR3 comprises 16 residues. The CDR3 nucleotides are TGTGCCAGTAGTATCGATGAAATCCGGACGAACACTGAAGCTTTCTTT. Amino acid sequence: CASSIDEIRTNTEAFF.

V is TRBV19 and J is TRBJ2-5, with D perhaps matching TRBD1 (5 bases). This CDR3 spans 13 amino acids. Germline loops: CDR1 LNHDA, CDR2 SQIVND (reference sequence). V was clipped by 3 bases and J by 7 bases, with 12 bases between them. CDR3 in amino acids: CASSMDNGMTQYF. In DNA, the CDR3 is TGTGCCAGTAGTATGGACAATGGTATGACCCAGTACTTC.